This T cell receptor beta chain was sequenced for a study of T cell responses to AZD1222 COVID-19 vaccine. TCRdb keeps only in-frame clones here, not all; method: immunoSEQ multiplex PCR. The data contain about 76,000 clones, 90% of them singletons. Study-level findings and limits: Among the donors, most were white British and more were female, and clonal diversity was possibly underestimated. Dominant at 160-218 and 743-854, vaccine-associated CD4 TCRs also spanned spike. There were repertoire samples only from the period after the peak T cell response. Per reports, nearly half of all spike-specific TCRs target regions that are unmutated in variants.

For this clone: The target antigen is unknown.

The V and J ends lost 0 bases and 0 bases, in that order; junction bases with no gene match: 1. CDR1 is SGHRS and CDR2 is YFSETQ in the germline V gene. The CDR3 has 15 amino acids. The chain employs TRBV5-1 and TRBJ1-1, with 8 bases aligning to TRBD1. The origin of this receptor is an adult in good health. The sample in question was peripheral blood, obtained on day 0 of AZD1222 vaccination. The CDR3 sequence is CASSLDRGMNTEAFF. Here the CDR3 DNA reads TGCGCCAGCAGCTTGGACAGGGGGATGAACACTGAAGCTTTCTTT.